One and the same sample provided the 22 T cell receptor beta chains below, sequenced in a study of cytomegalovirus exposure and HLA in healthy donors. Some clones are missing from TCRdb's copy, which holds only in-frame ones; the method was immunoSEQ multiplex PCR. Of some 190,000 clones listed, roughly nine tenths were seen once; the top ten hold 7.2%. The specimen sequenced was PBMCs. Receptor source: a man aged 25 to 40 in good health and CMV-seropositive.

This clone was counted once. The CDR3 nucleotides are TGTGCCAGCACCCGGGGGCAGGGCCACTACGAGCAGTACTTC. This encodes CASTRGQGHYEQYF. This chain joins TRBV6-1 and TRBJ2-7, with D perhaps being TRBD1 or TRBD2 (6 bases each). The germline CDR1 and CDR2 sequences are MNHNS and SASEGT. Trimming cost V 7 bases and J 3 bases, with 16 bases left between them. There are 14 residues in the CDR3.

The rearrangement uses TRBV23-1 and TRBJ2-7; D remains ambiguous. TRBV23-1 falls under the ORF class, with uncertain function. There are 13 residues in the CDR3. Trimming removed 2 bases at V and 2 bases at J, with 7 bases between. DNA for the CDR3: TGCGCCAGCAGTCAACCTCCAACCTACGAGCAGTACTTC. Protein sequence: CASSQPPTYEQYF.

The chain joins TRBV11-2 to TRBJ2-7; D might be TRBD1 or TRBD2, each matching 5 bases. The CDR3 has 17 residues. The V gene lost 4 bases and the J gene lost 2 bases, with 21 bases spanning the gap. Looked up from germline, CDR1 is SGHAT and CDR2 is FQNNGV. Here the CDR3 reads CASSSHPRGAGTYEQYF. CDR3 sequence (DNA): TGTGCCAGCAGCTCACATCCTCGAGGGGCCGGTACCTACGAGCAGTACTTC. Full variable domain (missing parts from reference TRBV11-2 and TRBJ2-7): EAGVAQSPRYKIIEKRQSVAFWCNPISGHATLYWYQQILGQGPKLLIQFQNNGVVDDSQLPKDRFSAERLKGVDSTLKIQPAKLEDSAVYLCASSSHPRGAGTYEQYFGPGTRLTVT.

The gene calls are TRBV7-2 and TRBJ2-6; TRBD1 matches 7 bases. The CDR3 has 15 amino acids. Trimming removed 8 bases from V and 2 bases from J; junction bases left unmatched: 6. The germline gives CDR1 SGHTA, CDR2 FQGNSA. This CDR3 reads CASQGTGAGANVLTF. CDR3 sequence (DNA): TGTGCCAGCCAGGGTACAGGGGCTGGGGCCAACGTCCTGACTTTC.

This clone was recorded a few times. The CDR3 DNA sequence: TGTGCCAGCAGTTTATCAAAGAGTCAGCGGGAGGGCCCGGGCGAGACCCAGTACTTC. It translates to CASSLSKSQREGPGETQYF. The chain uses TRBV27 and TRBJ2-5; 10 bases map to TRBD2. The CDR3 is 19 residues long. CDR1 is MNHEY, CDR2 SMNVEV, per germline (reference sequence). V dropped 0 bases and J dropped 5; count of bases not matched to a gene: 15.

This clone was seen only once. The genes are TRBV5-1 and TRBJ1-1; D perhaps matches TRBD1 (6 bases). Germline V gene data show CDR1 as SGHRS and CDR2 as YFSETQ. CDR3 length: 18 amino acids. Deletions cut 0 bases from V and 4 bases from J, with 22 bases between. CDR3 nucleotides: TGCGCCAGCAGCTTGGAAGGGGCCCCAGGGGCAGAGGGCACTGAAGCTTTCTTT. This translates into CASSLEGAPGAEGTEAFF.

V gene TRBV28 combines with J gene TRBJ1-4; D is ambiguous. CDR3 length equals 15 residues. The V gene lost 3 bases and the J gene lost 4 bases, with 12 bases spanning the gap. Germline V gene lookup returns CDR1 MDHEN and CDR2 SYDVKM. The CDR3 bases are TGTGCCAGCAGTTTCGTCCGGGTTGGTAATGAAAAACTGTTTTTT. It encodes CASSFVRVGNEKLFF.

The chain has TRBV29-1 and TRBJ2-7; D unclear. The CDR3 is made up of 12 amino acids. From germline, CDR1 is SQVTM and CDR2 ANQGSEA. Trimming removed 6 bases at V and 0 bases at J, with 9 bases between. The CDR3 sequence is CSVTYTSYEQYF. CDR3 coding DNA: TGCAGCGTCACCTACACCTCCTACGAGCAGTACTTC.

The chain joins TRBV19 to TRBJ2-1; 10 bases agree with TRBD1. This CDR3 is built from 14 residues. CDR1 is LNHDA, CDR2 SQIVND, per germline (reference sequence). The trim removed 7 bases at V and 6 bases at J, leaving 6 bases unmatched. CDR3 DNA sequence: TGTGCCAGTAACCCCGGGGACAGGGGCAATGAGCAGTTCTTC. It yields the protein CASNPGDRGNEQFF.

V is TRBV2 and J is TRBJ2-2, with TRBD1 as a possible D gene (6 bases). Germline assignment: CDR1 SNHLY and CDR2 FYNNEI. The V gene lost 10 bases and the J gene lost 0 bases, with 15 bases spanning the gap. This CDR3 is built from 15 residues. CDR3 nucleotides: TGTGCCACCCGGACAGAGGCAGCGAACACCGGGGAGCTGTTTTTT. This translates into CATRTEAANTGELFF.

The gene calls are TRBV5-1 and TRBJ2-3; 11 nucleotides align to TRBD1. J was trimmed by 4 bases and V by 0 bases; bases with no gene match: 1. Looked up from germline, CDR1 is SGHRS and CDR2 is YFSETQ. CDR3 length: 15 amino acids. CDR3 in DNA: TGCGCCAGCAGCTTGGGGGGACAGGGGGCAGATACGCAGTATTTT. Translation gives CASSLGGQGADTQYF.

A few counts support this clone. The chain links TRBV2 to TRBJ2-3, with TRBD1 identical over 8 bases. The CDR3 consists of 14 residues. J was trimmed by 7 bases and V by 11 bases; bases with no gene match: 14. Germline CDR1 reads SNHLY; CDR2 reads FYNNEI. CDR3 protein: CAGAGGVTPNTQYF. CDR3 DNA: TGTGCCGGCGCAGGGGGCGTTACCCCGAATACGCAGTATTTT.

The rearrangement links TRBV9 to TRBJ2-2; no firm D call. The CDR3 extends over 15 amino acids. Germline values: CDR1 SGDLS, CDR2 YYNGEE. V was clipped by 0 bases and J by 3 bases, with 9 bases between them. CDR3 in amino acids: CASSVGGMDTGELFF. The CDR3 DNA follows: TGTGCCAGCAGCGTAGGGGGTATGGACACCGGGGAGCTGTTTTTT.

This chain uses TRBV11-3 with TRBJ2-3; TRBD2 matches 10 bases. V was pared by 5 bases and J by 2 bases, with 7 bases of the junction left unmatched. Germline V gives CDR1 SGHNT, CDR2 YENEEA. The CDR3 is made up of 16 amino acids. The CDR3 sequence: CASSPHSGGPTDTQYF. As DNA, the CDR3 is TGTGCCAGCAGCCCACATAGCGGGGGGCCCACAGATACGCAGTATTTT.

The gene calls are TRBV27 and TRBJ2-1; D call uncertain. This CDR3 is built from 16 residues. Trimming left V 5 bases short and J 0 bases short, with 14 bases between. CDR1 is MNHEY, CDR2 SMNVEV, per germline (reference sequence). CDR3 residues: CASSPLGVSSYNEQFF. The CDR3 region has the DNA TGTGCCAGCAGTCCCCTAGGCGTTAGCTCCTACAATGAGCAGTTCTTC.

The chain has TRBV27 and TRBJ1-5, with D possibly being TRBD1 (5 bases). The CDR3 runs 14 residues. CDR1 is MNHEY and CDR2 is SMNVEV in the germline V gene (reference sequence). V was cut by 2 bases and J by 4 bases, with 9 bases left in between. CDR3 in amino acids: CASSLLGGNQPQHF. The CDR3 nucleotides read TGTGCCAGCAGTTTACTCGGGGGGAATCAGCCCCAGCATTTT.

The gene calls are TRBV28 and TRBJ2-2; TRBD1 matches 8 bases. The CDR3 covers 15 residues. The germline CDR1 and CDR2 sequences are MDHEN and SYDVKM. Germline trimming cut 7 bases from V and 4 bases from J; bases unmatched to any gene: 8. In DNA, the CDR3 is TGTGCCAGCACCCCGACAGGGGCGGTCACCGGGGAGCTGTTTTTT. Encoded protein: CASTPTGAVTGELFF.

The chain has TRBV5-5 and TRBJ2-7; D uncertain. Trimming took 2 bases from V and 0 from J, leaving 6 bases between them. CDR1 is SGHKS, CDR2 YYEKEE, per germline (reference sequence). This CDR3 comprises 13 residues. The CDR3 sequence: CASSLQSSYEQYF. In nucleotides, the CDR3 is TGTGCCAGCAGCTTACAGAGCTCCTACGAGCAGTACTTC.

CDR3 sequence: CASSAFPSGDYNEQFF. Written as DNA, the CDR3 is TGTGCCAGCAGCGCCTTTCCTAGCGGGGATTACAATGAGCAGTTCTTC. The chain joins TRBV11-2 to TRBJ2-1, with 9 bases identical to TRBD2. The CDR3 spans 16 residues. Germline trimming cut 5 bases from V and 4 bases from J; bases unmatched to any gene: 9. Germline V gives CDR1 SGHAT, CDR2 FQNNGV.

This clone was seen only once. This rearrangement joins TRBV7-2 to TRBJ2-3; the match to TRBD2 covers 15 bases. The length of the CDR3 is 16 residues. V was clipped by 4 bases and J by 5 bases; unmatched bases: 4. CDR1 and CDR2 from the germline V gene are SGHTA and FQGNSA. The CDR3 bases are TGTGCCAGCAGCTCCCGGACTAGCGGGAGGGGAGATACGCAGTATTTT. As protein: CASSSRTSGRGDTQYF.

The chain combines TRBV27 with TRBJ1-2, with a weak D call TRBD1 (6 bases). Trimming pared 0 bases from V and 2 bases from J, leaving 13 bases between. Per germline, CDR1 MNHEY and CDR2 SMNVEV (reference sequence). This CDR3 is 16 amino acids long. This CDR3 reads CASSLSWGAGNYGYTF. Written as DNA, the CDR3 is TGTGCCAGCAGTTTATCGTGGGGGGCAGGGAACTATGGCTACACCTTC.

The chain combines TRBV5-1 with TRBJ2-7; TRBD2 matches at 12 bases. This CDR3 spans 15 amino acids. Germline-derived CDR1 and CDR2 are SGHRS and YFSETQ. The V and J ends lost 3 bases and 2 bases, in that order; junction bases with no gene match: 3. The CDR3 region is CASSWGLAGTYEQYF. CDR3 bases: TGCGCCAGCAGCTGGGGACTAGCGGGCACCTACGAGCAGTACTTC.